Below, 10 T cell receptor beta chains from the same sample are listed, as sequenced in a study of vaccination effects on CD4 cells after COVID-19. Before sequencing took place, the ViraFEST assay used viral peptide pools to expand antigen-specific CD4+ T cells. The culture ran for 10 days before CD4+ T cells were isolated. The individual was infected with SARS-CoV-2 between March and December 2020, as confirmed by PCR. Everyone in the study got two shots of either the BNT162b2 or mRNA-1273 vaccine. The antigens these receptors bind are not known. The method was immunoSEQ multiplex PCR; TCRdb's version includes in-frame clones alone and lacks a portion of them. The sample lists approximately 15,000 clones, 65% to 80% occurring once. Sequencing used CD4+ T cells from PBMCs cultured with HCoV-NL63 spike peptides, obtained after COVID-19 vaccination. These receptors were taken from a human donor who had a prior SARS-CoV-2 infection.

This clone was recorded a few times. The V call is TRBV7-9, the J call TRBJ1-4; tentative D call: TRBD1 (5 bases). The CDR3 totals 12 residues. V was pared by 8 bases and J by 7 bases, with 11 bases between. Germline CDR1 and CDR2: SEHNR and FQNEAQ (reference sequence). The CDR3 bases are TGTGCCAGCGGTCTTGGGGGTGAAAAACTGTTTTTT. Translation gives CASGLGGEKLFF.

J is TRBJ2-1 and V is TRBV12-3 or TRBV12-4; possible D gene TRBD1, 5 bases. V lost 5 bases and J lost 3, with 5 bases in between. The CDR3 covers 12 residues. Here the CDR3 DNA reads TGTGCCAGCAGTGACAGCTACAATGAGCAGTTCTTC. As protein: CASSDSYNEQFF.

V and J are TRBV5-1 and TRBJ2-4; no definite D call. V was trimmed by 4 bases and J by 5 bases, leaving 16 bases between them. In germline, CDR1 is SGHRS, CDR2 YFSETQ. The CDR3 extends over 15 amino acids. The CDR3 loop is CASSLALQSQNIQYF. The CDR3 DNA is TGCGCCAGCAGCCTGGCGCTCCAGTCTCAAAACATTCAGTACTTC.

The DNA for the CDR3 is TGTGCCAGCAGTGGTCACTACGAGCAGTACTTC. It specifies CASSGHYEQYF. The chain employs TRBV2 and TRBJ2-7; D call uncertain. The CDR3 is 11 residues long. Germline lookup yields CDR1 SNHLY and CDR2 FYNNEI. The V and J ends lost 4 bases and 3 bases respectively, with 4 bases between them. The full variable domain, with the rest looked up from reference TRBV2 and TRBJ2-7, is EPEVTQTPSHQVTQMGQEVILRCVPISNHLYFYWYRQILGQKVEFLVSFYNNEISEKSEIFDDQFSVERPDGSNFTLKIRSTKLEDSAMYFCASSGHYEQYFGPGTRLTVT.

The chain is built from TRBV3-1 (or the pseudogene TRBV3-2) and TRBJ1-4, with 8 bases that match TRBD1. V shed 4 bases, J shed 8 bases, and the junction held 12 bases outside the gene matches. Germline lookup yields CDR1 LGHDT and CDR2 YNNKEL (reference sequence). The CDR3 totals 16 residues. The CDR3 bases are TGTGCCAGCAGCCGGCATCGGACAGGGACGGACGAAAAACTGTTTTTT. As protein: CASSRHRTGTDEKLFF.

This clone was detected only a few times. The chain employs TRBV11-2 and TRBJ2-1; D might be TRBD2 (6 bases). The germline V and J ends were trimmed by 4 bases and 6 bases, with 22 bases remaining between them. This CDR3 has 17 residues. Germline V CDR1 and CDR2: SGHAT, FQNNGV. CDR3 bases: TGTGCCAGCAGCTCACCCGGGGGAGGAGGCTGGTCCAATGAGCAGTTCTTC. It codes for CASSSPGGGGWSNEQFF.

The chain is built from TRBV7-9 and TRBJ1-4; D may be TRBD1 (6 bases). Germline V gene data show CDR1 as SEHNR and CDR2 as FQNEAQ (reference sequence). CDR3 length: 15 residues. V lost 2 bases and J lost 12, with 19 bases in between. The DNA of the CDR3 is TGTGCCAGCAGCTTACCAGGGGCCGCGGGGGGGGAACTGTTTTTT. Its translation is CASSLPGAAGGELFF.

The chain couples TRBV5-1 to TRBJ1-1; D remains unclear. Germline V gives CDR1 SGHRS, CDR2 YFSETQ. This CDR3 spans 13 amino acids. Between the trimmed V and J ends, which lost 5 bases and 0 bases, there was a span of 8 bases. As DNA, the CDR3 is TGCGCCAGCAGGGAAGGAGTGAACACTGAAGCTTTCTTT. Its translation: CASREGVNTEAFF.

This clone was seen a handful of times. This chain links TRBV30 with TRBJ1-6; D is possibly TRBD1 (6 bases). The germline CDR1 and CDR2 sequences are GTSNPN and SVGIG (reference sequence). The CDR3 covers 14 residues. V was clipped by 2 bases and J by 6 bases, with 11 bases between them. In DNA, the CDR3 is TGTGCCTGGAGTTTCGGGACATTTAATTCACCCCTCCACTTT. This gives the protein CAWSFGTFNSPLHF.

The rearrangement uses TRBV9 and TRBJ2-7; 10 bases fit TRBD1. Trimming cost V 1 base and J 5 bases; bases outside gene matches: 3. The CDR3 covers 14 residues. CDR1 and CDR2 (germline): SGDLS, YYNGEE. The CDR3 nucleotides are TGTGCCAGCAGCGTAATGGGACAGGGGCACGAGCAGTACTTC. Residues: CASSVMGQGHEQYF.